This entry features one TCR beta chain sequence. The sample is drawn from a study of blood T cell repertoires in COVID-19. As for the study in general: Specimens from acute and convalescent COVID-19 originated in the United States, Italy and Spain.

This table comes from immunoSEQ multiplex PCR, and its TCRdb copy is limited to in-frame clones, with some not included. The table lists some 80,000 clones, 65% to 85% of them singletons. V was clipped by 2 bases and J by 4 bases; unmatched bases: 6. Germline CDR1 and CDR2: KGHSH and LQKENI. This CDR3 spans 16 amino acids. This sequence joins TRBV18 and TRBJ1-1, with 11 bases that match TRBD1. This clonotype was obtained from a man between 60 and 75 years old with active or convalescent COVID-19. Sequencing used peripheral blood. The CDR3 region has the DNA TGTGCCAGCTCACCAGGGGGACAGGGGGTTGGCACTGAAGCTTTCTTT. It codes for CASSPGGQGVGTEAFF. The full variable domain, with the rest looked up from reference TRBV18 and TRBJ1-1, is NAGVMQNPRHLVRRRGQEARLRCSPMKGHSHVYWYRQLPEEGLKFMVYLQKENIIDESGMPKERFSAEFPKEGPSILRIQQVVRGDSAAYFCASSPGGQGVGTEAFFGQGTRLTVV.